The source of this TCR beta chain is a study of response to subunit inactivated influenza vaccine (dated by TCRdb to 2017 to 2018). With regard to the full study: Deep quantitative profiling of the T cell receptor repertoire was used in the study to follow responses to a trivalent subunit inactivated influenza vaccine. The full study reports these points: According to the authors, only a limited number of new T cells may be recruited by each seasonal influenza vaccination.

From a lookup of the germline V gene (reference sequence), CDR1 and CDR2 are LNHDA and SQIVND. Trimming leaves V shorter by 3 bases and J shorter by 0 bases, with the junction holding 2 bases beyond the gene matches. The cysteine opens and the phenylalanine closes a CDR3 of 14 amino acids. Left in the record is the CDR3 DNA by itself, 42 bases read in frame from the first base. Library method: RT-PCR. Sequencing was performed on an Illumina HiSeq 2500. TCRdb reanalyzed the raw reads on its own, using fastp at Q25 for trimming and MiXCR for clone calling, and kept in-frame beta chains. When rows share a CDR3 protein, they turn into one entry using the most common DNA and genes. The sample records about 780,000 distinct CDR3 sequences, around a sixth of which are singletons. The ten biggest clones cover approximately 10% of the sample. Turning to this clonotype: The clone's antigen remains unknown. Base quality data are lacking; no much larger clone is found one base away.

The sequence links TRBV19 to TRBJ2-7, and 7 junction bases match TRBD2. The sequence was collected from a man in his forties or fifties who received an inactivated influenza vaccine. Donor details come from another sample of the same person, matched by shared clones. The specimen was PBMCs from blood, collected 5 to 6 days after vaccination. The CDR3 corresponds to CASSIQRGSYEQYF. Read as DNA, the sequence is TGTGCCAGTAGTATCCAGCGGGGCTCCTACGAGCAGTACTTC.